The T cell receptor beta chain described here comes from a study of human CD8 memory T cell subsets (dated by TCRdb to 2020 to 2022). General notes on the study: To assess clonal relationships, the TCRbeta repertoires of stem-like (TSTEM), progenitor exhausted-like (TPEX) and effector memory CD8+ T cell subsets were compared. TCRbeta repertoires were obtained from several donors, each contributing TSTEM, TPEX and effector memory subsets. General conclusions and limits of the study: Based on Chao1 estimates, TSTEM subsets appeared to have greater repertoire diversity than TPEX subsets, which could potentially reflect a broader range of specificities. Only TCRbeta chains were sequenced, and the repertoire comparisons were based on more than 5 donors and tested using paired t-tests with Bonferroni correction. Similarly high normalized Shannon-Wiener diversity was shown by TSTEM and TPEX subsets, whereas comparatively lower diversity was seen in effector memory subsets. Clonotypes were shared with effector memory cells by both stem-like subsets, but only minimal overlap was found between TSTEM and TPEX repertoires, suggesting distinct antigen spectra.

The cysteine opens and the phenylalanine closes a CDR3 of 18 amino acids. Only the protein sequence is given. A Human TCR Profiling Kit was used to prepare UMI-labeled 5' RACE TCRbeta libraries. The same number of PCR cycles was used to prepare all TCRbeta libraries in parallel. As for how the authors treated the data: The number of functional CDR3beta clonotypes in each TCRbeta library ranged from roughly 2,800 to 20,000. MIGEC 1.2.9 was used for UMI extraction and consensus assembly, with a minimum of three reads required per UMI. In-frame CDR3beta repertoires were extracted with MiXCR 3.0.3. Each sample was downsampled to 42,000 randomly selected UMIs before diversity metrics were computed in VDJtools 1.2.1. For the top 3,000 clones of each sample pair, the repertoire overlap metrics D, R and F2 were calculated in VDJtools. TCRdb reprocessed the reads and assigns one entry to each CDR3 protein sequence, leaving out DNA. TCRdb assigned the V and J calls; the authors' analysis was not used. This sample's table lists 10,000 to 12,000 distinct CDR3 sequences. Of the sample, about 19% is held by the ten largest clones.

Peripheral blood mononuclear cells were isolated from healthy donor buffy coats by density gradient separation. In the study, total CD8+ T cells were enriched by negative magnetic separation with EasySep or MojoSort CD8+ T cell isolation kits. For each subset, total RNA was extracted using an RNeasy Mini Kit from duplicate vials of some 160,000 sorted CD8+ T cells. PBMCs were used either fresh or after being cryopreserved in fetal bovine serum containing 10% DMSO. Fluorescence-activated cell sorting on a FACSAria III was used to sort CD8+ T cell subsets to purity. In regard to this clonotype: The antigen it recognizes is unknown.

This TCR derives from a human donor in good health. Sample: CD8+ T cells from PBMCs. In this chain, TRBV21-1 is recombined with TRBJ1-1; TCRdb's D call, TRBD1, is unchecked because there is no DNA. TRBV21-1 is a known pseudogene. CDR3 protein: CASSNVGYPPRMNTEAFF.